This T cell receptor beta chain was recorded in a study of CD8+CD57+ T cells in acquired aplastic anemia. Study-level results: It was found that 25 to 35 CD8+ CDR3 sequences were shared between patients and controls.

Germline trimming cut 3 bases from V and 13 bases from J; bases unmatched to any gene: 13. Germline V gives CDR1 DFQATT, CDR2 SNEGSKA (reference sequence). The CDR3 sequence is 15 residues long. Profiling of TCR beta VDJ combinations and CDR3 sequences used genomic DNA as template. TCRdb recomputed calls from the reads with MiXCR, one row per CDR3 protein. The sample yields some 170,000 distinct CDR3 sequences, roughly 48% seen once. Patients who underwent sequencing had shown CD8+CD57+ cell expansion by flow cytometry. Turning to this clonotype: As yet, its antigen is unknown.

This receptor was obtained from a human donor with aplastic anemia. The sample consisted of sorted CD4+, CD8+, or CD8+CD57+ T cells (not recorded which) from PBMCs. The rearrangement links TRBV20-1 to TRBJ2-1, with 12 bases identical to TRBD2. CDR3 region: CSARKLAGGQDTQFF. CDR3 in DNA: TGCAGTGCTAGGAAACTAGCGGGGGGACAAGATACCCAGTTCTTC.